This TCR beta chain was recovered during a study of Graves' ophthalmopathy and Graves' hyperthyroidism. The overall study: Investigators collected peripheral blood at initial diagnosis, before any treatment was given.

The V and J ends lost 7 bases and 1 base respectively, with 13 bases between them. CDR3 size: 14 residues. Amplified material comprised TCR beta CDR3 regions derived from RNA transcripts. An initial RT-PCR round employing HTBI primers preceded a second-round multiplex PCR. Each CDR3 protein is one row after TCRdb ran MiXCR on the multiplex PCR reads. The top ten hold over 8% of the sample, which has about half a million distinct CDR3 sequences, about 15% seen once. This clonotype was picked up many times. The target antigen is unknown. Study-level points and caveats: Most thyroid clonotypes with frequency above 0.001 were detected in blood too.

The sequence derives from a woman aged 25-40 years with Graves' ophthalmopathy. The V gene is TRBV12-3 or TRBV12-4, the J gene TRBJ2-5; D is unresolved. Sequencing input: blood. In nucleotides, the CDR3 is TGTGCCAGCAATTCAGGCGGTGTCCAAGAGACCCAGTACTTC. Its protein is CASNSGGVQETQYF.